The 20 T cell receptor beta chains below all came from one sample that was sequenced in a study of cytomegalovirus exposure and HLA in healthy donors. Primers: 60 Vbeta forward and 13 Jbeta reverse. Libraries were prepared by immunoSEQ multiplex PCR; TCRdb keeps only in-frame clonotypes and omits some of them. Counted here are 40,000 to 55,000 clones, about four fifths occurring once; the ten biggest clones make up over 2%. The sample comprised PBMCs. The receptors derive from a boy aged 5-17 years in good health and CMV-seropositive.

Here the CDR3 DNA reads TGTGCCAGCAGCAAAAGCCTTTGTTGGGGGGGGAAGGAAAAACTGTTTTTT. The encoded protein is CASSKSLCWGGKEKLFF. This chain connects TRBV21-1 to TRBJ1-4. TRBV21-1 is noted as a pseudogene. This CDR3 has 17 amino acids.

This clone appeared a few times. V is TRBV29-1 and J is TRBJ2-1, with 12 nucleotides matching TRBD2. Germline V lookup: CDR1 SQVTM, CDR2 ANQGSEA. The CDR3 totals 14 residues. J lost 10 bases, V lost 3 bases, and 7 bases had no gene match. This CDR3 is CSVDPGLAGMEQFF. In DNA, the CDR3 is TGCAGCGTTGATCCCGGACTAGCGGGGATGGAGCAGTTCTTC.

The CDR3 spells CASSLVGSGTEAFF. DNA of the CDR3: TGTGCCAGCAGCTTAGTGGGTTCGGGCACTGAAGCTTTCTTT. V gene TRBV7-9 combines with J gene TRBJ1-1, with unresolved D. V shed 1 base and J shed 4 bases, with 10 bases lying between them. This CDR3 contains 14 residues. The germline gives CDR1 SEHNR, CDR2 FQNEAQ (reference sequence).

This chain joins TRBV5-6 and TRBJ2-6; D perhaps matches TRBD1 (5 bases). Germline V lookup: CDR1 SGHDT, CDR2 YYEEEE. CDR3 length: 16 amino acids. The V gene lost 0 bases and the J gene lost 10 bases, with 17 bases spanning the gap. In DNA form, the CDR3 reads TGTGCCAGCAGCTTGGCCGAGACAGTGGCCAGGAACGTCCTGACTTTC. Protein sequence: CASSLAETVARNVLTF.

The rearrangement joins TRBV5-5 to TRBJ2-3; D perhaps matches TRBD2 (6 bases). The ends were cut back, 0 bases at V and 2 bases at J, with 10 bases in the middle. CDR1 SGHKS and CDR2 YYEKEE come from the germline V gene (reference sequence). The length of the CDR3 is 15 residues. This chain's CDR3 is CASSLGGENTDTQYF. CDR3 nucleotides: TGTGCCAGCAGCTTGGGCGGGGAGAACACAGATACGCAGTATTTT.

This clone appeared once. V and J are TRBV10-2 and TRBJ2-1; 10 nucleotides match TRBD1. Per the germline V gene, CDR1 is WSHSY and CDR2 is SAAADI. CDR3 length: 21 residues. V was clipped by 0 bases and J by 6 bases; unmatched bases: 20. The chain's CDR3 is CASSESKSYTNRDRGVNEQFF. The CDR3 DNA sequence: TGCGCCAGCAGTGAGTCAAAGAGCTATACGAACCGGGACAGGGGTGTCAATGAGCAGTTCTTC.

CDR3 DNA sequence: TGTGCCAGCAGTTTGTCTCTTACTCATCAGCCCCAGCATTTT. Translation gives CASSLSLTHQPQHF. V is TRBV27 and J is TRBJ1-5; D not resolved. Germline CDR1 MNHEY, CDR2 SMNVEV (reference sequence). V shed 3 bases and J shed 5 bases, with 11 bases lying between them. The CDR3 runs to 14 residues.

The CDR3 here is CASSWGQDTEAFF. The CDR3 DNA follows: TGTGCCAGCAGCTGGGGACAGGACACTGAAGCTTTCTTT. The chain recombines TRBV5-8 with TRBJ1-1; 8 positions match TRBD1. J was trimmed by 3 bases and V by 3 bases; bases with no gene match: 1. The CDR3 is 13 residues long. CDR1 SGHTS and CDR2 YDEGEE come from the germline V gene.

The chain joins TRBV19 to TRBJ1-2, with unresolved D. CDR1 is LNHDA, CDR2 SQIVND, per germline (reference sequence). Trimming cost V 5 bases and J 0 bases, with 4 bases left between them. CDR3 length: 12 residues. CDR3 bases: TGTGCCAGTAGTCCAGCTAACTATGGCTACACCTTC. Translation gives CASSPANYGYTF. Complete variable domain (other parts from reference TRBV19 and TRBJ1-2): DGGITQSPKYLFRKEGQNVTLSCEQNLNHDAMYWYRQDPGQGLRLIYYSQIVNDFQKGDIAEGYSVSREKKESFPLTVTSAQKNPTAFYLCASSPANYGYTFGSGTRLTVV.

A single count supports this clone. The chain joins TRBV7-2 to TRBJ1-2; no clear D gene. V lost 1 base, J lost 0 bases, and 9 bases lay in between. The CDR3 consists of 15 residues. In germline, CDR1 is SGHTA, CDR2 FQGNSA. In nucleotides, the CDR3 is TGTGCCAGCAGCTTAGTTTTTTATGCTAACTATGGCTACACCTTC. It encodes CASSLVFYANYGYTF.

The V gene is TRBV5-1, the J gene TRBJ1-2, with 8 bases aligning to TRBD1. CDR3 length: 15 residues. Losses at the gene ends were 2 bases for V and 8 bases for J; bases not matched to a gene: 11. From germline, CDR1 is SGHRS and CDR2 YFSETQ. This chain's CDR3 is CASSFFETGVGGYTF. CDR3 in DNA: TGCGCCAGCAGCTTTTTCGAGACAGGGGTTGGCGGCTACACCTTC.

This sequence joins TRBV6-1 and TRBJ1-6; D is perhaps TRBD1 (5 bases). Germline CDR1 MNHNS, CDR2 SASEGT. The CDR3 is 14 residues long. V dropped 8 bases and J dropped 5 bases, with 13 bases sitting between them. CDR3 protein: CASGLQVDNSPLHF. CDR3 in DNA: TGTGCCAGCGGCCTACAGGTTGATAATTCACCCCTCCACTTT.

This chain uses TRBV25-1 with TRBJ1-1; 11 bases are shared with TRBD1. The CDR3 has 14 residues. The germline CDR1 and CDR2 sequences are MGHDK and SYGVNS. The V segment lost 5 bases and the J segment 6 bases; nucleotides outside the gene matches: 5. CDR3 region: CASSPGQGAAEAFF. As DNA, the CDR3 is TGTGCCAGCAGTCCCGGACAGGGGGCGGCTGAAGCTTTCTTT. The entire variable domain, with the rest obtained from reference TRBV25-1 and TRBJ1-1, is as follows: EADIYQTPRYLVIGTGKKITLECSQTMGHDKMYWYQQDPGMELHLIHYSYGVNSTEKGDLSSESTVSRIRTEHFPLTLESARPSHTSQYLCASSPGQGAAEAFFGQGTRLTVV.

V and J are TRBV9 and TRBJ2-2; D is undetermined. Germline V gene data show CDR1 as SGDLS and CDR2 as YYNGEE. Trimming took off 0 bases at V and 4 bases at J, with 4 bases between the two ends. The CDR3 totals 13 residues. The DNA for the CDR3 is TGTGCCAGCAGCGTAGTCGGCACCGGGGAGCTGTTTTTT. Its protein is CASSVVGTGELFF. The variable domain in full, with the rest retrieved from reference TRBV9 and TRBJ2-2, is DSGVTQTPKHLITATGQRVTLRCSPRSGDLSVYWYQQSLDQGLQFLIQYYNGEERAKGNILERFSAQQFPDLHSELNLSSLELGDSALYFCASSVVGTGELFFGEGSRLTVL.

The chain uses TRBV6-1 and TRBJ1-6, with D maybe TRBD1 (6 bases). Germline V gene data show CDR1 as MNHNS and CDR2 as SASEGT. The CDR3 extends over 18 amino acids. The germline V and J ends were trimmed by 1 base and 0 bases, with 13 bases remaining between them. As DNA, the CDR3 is TGTGCCAGCAGTGAAGTCGGGGACACCCGCTCCTATAATTCACCCCTCCACTTT. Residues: CASSEVGDTRSYNSPLHF.

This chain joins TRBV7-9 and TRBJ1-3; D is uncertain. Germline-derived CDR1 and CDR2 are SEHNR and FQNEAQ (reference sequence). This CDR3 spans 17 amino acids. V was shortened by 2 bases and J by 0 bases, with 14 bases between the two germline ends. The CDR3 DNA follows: TGTGCCAGCAGCTTACGCCGAGCATTGCACTCTGGAAACACCATATATTTT. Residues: CASSLRRALHSGNTIYF.

CDR3 sequence: CASSNGGAGASATQYF. As DNA, the CDR3 is TGCGCCAGCAGCAACGGGGGGGCCGGGGCATCTGCGACCCAGTACTTC. This sequence joins TRBV5-1 and TRBJ2-5; 8 positions agree with TRBD2. With 4 bases clipped from V and 7 bases from J, the junction kept 15 bases outside the gene matches. The CDR3 is 16 residues long. Germline values: CDR1 SGHRS, CDR2 YFSETQ.

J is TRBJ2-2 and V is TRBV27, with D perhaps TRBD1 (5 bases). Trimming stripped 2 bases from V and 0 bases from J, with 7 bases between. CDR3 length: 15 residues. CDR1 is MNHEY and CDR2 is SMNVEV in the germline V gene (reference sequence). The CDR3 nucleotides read TGTGCCAGCAGTTTAGCCAGGGCGAACACCGGGGAGCTGTTTTTT. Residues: CASSLARANTGELFF.

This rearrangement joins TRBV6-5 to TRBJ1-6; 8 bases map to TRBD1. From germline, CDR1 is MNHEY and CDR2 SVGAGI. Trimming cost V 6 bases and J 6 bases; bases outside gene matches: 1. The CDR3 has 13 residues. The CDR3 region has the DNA TGTGCCAGCAGCGACAGGGGTAATTCACCCCTCCACTTT. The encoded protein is CASSDRGNSPLHF.

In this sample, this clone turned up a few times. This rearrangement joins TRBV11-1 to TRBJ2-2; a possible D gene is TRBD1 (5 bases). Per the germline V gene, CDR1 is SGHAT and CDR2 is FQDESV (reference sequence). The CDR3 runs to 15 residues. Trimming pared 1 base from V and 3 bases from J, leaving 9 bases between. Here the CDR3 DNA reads TGTGCCAGCAGCTTAGGGAGCAGGGACACCGGGGAGCTGTTTTTT. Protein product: CASSLGSRDTGELFF.